One and the same sample provided the 21 T cell receptor beta chains below, sequenced in a study of shared clonotypes between healthy human individuals. TCRdb's table, derived via immunoSEQ multiplex PCR, lists solely in-frame clones and lacks some. The sample records roughly 1.5 million clones, 95% to 99% being singletons. Input material: naive CD4+ T cells sorted from blood. Subset denoted: CD45RA+ positively selected. The source of these receptors is a man aged 25 to 45 in good health.

This chain uses TRBV28 with TRBJ1-2; 12 nucleotides align to TRBD1. Germline CDR1 MDHEN, CDR2 SYDVKM. After removal of 5 bases from V and 8 bases from J, the junction contained 9 bases not matched to a gene. The CDR3 sequence is 15 residues long. The CDR3 region is CASSLGDRGLEGYTF. The CDR3 DNA follows: TGTGCCAGCAGTCTAGGGGACAGGGGGCTGGAGGGCTACACCTTC.

The chain carries TRBV5-4 and TRBJ2-2; 13 bases align to TRBD2. The CDR3 length is 19 residues. CDR1 is SGHNT and CDR2 is YYREEE in the germline V gene (reference sequence). The junction had 7 bases not matched to a gene; V was cut back by 1 base and J by 1 base. The DNA of the CDR3 is TGTGCCAGCAGCTTGTCCGGGACTAGCGGGATATGGAACACCGGGGAGCTGTTTTTT. Translating gives CASSLSGTSGIWNTGELFF. Together with reference TRBV5-4 and TRBJ2-2, the CDR3 gives the full variable domain: ETGVTQSPTHLIKTRGQQVTLRCSSQSGHNTVSWYQQALGQGPQFIFQYYREEENGRGNFPPRFSGLQFPNYSSELNVNALELDDSALYLCASSLSGTSGIWNTGELFFGEGSRLTVL.

V and J are TRBV9 and TRBJ1-2; 7 bases are shared with TRBD1. Losses at the gene ends were 4 bases for V and 12 bases for J; bases not matched to a gene: 15. Germline loops: CDR1 SGDLS, CDR2 YYNGEE. This CDR3 is built from 14 residues. The CDR3: CASSPDRQGPLDTF. The CDR3 nucleotides are TGTGCCAGCAGCCCCGATCGACAGGGCCCGCTGGACACCTTC.

Comments on this clone: Other DNA sequences in the same sample also yield this CDR3. This chain uses TRBV5-1 with TRBJ1-5; 11 nucleotides match TRBD1. The CDR3 is 15 amino acids. The germline V gene encodes CDR1 SGHRS and CDR2 YFSETQ. With 3 bases clipped from V and 5 bases from J, the junction kept 4 bases outside the gene matches. In DNA, the CDR3 is TGCGCCAGCAGCTCCGGGACAGGGGGAGATCAGCCCCAGCATTTT. Its protein product is CASSSGTGGDQPQHF. The variable domain in full, completed from reference TRBV5-1 and TRBJ1-5, reads KAGVTQTPRYLIKTRGQQVTLSCSPISGHRSVSWYQQTPGQGLQFLFEYFSETQRNKGNFPGRFSGRQFSNSRSEMNVSTLELGDSALYLCASSSGTGGDQPQHFGDGTRLSIL.

J is TRBJ1-3 and V is TRBV29-1, with TRBD1 matching 7 bases. J gave up 9 bases and V 7 bases, and 6 bases lay outside the gene matches. Per germline, CDR1 SQVTM and CDR2 ANQGSEA. The CDR3 spans 11 residues. The CDR3 is CSAENRGTIYF. The CDR3 nucleotides are TGCAGCGCCGAGAACAGGGGCACCATATATTTT.

This clone was counted a single time. This rearrangement joins TRBV12-5 to TRBJ1-2, with no clear D. The CDR3 is 15 residues long. Germline lookup yields CDR1 LGHNT and CDR2 FRNRAP. V lost 6 bases to trimming and J lost 1 base, with 15 bases between them. CDR3 nucleotides: TGTGCTAGTGGCTCTCATTCACTAGATAACTATGGCTACACCTTC. This gives the protein CASGSHSLDNYGYTF.

V is TRBV27 and J is TRBJ2-1; tentatively, D is TRBD2 (5 bases). CDR1 and CDR2 (germline): MNHEY, SMNVEV (reference sequence). The V and J ends lost 6 bases and 5 bases respectively, with 20 bases between them. The CDR3 runs to 16 residues. DNA of the CDR3: TGTGCCAGCAGGCTACTCGGACTGCAATTTCACAATGAGCAGTTCTTC. The encoded protein is CASRLLGLQFHNEQFF.

This sequence joins TRBV7-2 and TRBJ2-3; no firm D call. The CDR3 spans 15 residues. Germline CDR1 and CDR2: SGHTA and FQGNSA. Trimming shortened V by 0 bases and J by 0 bases, and 7 bases separated the two germline ends. CDR3: CASSLARSSTDTQYF. In nucleotides, the CDR3 is TGTGCCAGCAGCTTAGCTCGCTCTAGCACAGATACGCAGTATTTT.

In this sample, this clone turned up a few times. The chain couples TRBV5-4 to TRBJ1-1; the D gene is possibly TRBD1 (5 bases). V lost 4 bases, J lost 0 bases, and 7 bases lay in between. CDR1 and CDR2 from the germline V gene are SGHNT and YYREEE (reference sequence). This CDR3 is built from 13 residues. The DNA of the CDR3 is TGTGCCAGCAGCAAGACAGTGAACACTGAAGCTTTCTTT. Protein sequence: CASSKTVNTEAFF.

This chain joins TRBV28 and TRBJ2-7, with D uncertain. V was cut by 2 bases and J by 2 bases, with 7 bases left in between. Per germline, CDR1 MDHEN and CDR2 SYDVKM. The CDR3 runs to 13 residues. In DNA, the CDR3 is TGTGCCAGCAGTTTACAAAATCCCTACGAGCAGTACTTC. It yields the protein CASSLQNPYEQYF.

The chain uses TRBV2 and TRBJ1-5; the D gene is possibly TRBD1 (6 bases). Germline-derived CDR1 and CDR2 are SNHLY and FYNNEI. Trimming cost V 6 bases and J 4 bases, with 19 bases left between them. There are 16 residues in the CDR3. CDR3 amino acids: CASRAPLGGPNQPQHF. CDR3 coding DNA: TGTGCCAGCAGGGCCCCCCTTGGGGGGCCGAATCAGCCCCAGCATTTT.

The rearrangement links TRBV28 to TRBJ1-4; maybe TRBD1 (6 bases). The germline gives CDR1 MDHEN, CDR2 SYDVKM. The V end was cut by 5 bases, the J end by 10 bases, with 17 bases between. CDR3 length equals 14 residues. The CDR3 reads CASSRRQVPAKLFF. The DNA of the CDR3 is TGTGCCAGCAGTCGGCGACAGGTACCTGCAAAACTGTTTTTT.

The chain recombines TRBV14 with TRBJ2-3; 9 nucleotides align to TRBD2. CDR3 size: 16 residues. V shed 3 bases, J shed 6 bases, and the junction held 10 bases outside the gene matches. The germline gives CDR1 SGHDN, CDR2 FVKESK. The CDR3 DNA sequence: TGTGCCAGCAGCCACGGCTCAGCGGGGGGCTGGGATACGCAGTATTTT. Amino acid sequence: CASSHGSAGGWDTQYF.

The rearrangement uses TRBV29-1 and TRBJ2-5, with TRBD2 matching 8 bases. Germline lookup yields CDR1 SQVTM and CDR2 ANQGSEA. The CDR3 length is 14 residues. V lost 4 bases and J lost 5; bases outside the gene matches: 9. CDR3 in DNA: TGCAGCGTTGCAGGGACTAGTGGTGTCGAGACCCAGTACTTC. Residues: CSVAGTSGVETQYF. The complete variable domain, with remaining parts taken from reference TRBV29-1 and TRBJ2-5, reads SAVISQKPSRDICQRGTSLTIQCQVDSQVTMMFWYRQQPGQSLTLIATANQGSEATYESGFVIDKFPISRPNLTFSTLTVSNMSPEDSSIYLCSVAGTSGVETQYFGPGTRLLVL.

The chain links TRBV5-1 to TRBJ2-5; D is ambiguous. Trimming took off 0 bases at V and 0 bases at J, with 6 bases between the two ends. Looked up from germline, CDR1 is SGHRS and CDR2 is YFSETQ. This CDR3 is built from 14 residues. The chain's CDR3 is CASSLDTYQETQYF. Here the CDR3 DNA reads TGCGCCAGCAGCTTGGACACCTACCAAGAGACCCAGTACTTC.

This chain uses TRBV6-6 with TRBJ1-2; tentatively, D is TRBD1 (5 bases). V lost 8 bases to trimming and J lost 2 bases, with 15 bases between them. The CDR3 is 14 amino acids. CDR1 is MNHNY, CDR2 SVGAGI, per germline (reference sequence). The CDR3 protein is CASASKTANYGYTF. The CDR3 bases are TGTGCCAGCGCCTCCAAGACAGCGAACTATGGCTACACCTTC.

The chain carries TRBV4-2 and TRBJ2-1; D unclear. The CDR3 loop spans 12 amino acids. Germline V gene sequence: CDR1 LGHNA, CDR2 YNFKEQ. V dropped 1 base and J dropped 8 bases, with 6 bases sitting between them. The CDR3 region has the DNA TGTGCCAGCAGCCAAGGGGGTTATGAGCAGTTCTTC. It encodes CASSQGGYEQFF.

Remarks on this clone: The sample carries other DNA sequences with the same CDR3. This chain joins TRBV19 and TRBJ2-7; D is uncertain. This CDR3 contains 11 residues. CDR1 and CDR2 (germline): LNHDA, SQIVND (reference sequence). V lost 4 bases, J lost 2 bases, and 3 bases lay in between. CDR3 DNA: TGTGCCAGTAGTAGGGCCTACGAGCAGTACTTC. Amino acid sequence: CASSRAYEQYF.

V and J are TRBV12-5 and TRBJ2-2, with TRBD2 matching 11 bases. Germline V gene lookup returns CDR1 LGHNT and CDR2 FRNRAP. The CDR3 contains 16 residues. The V gene end was trimmed by 7 bases and the J gene end by 4 bases; junction bases not matched to a gene: 8. DNA of the CDR3: TGTGCTAGTGCCGATAGCGGGAGGGCACCCACCGGGGAGCTGTTTTTT. It encodes CASADSGRAPTGELFF. Using reference TRBV12-5 and TRBJ2-2 for the parts outside the CDR3, the full variable domain is DARVTQTPRHKVTEMGQEVTMRCQPILGHNTVFWYRQTMMQGLELLAYFRNRAPLDDSGMPKDRFSAEMPDATLATLKIQPSEPRDSAVYFCASADSGRAPTGELFFGEGSRLTVL.

J is TRBJ2-1 and V is TRBV29-1; D remains ambiguous. V shed 3 bases and J shed 7 bases, with 13 bases lying between them. The CDR3 totals 13 residues. The V gene's germline CDR1 is SQVTM and CDR2 ANQGSEA. CDR3 DNA: TGCAGCGTTGACATTAGCTGGTTGAATGAGCAGTTCTTC. It translates to CSVDISWLNEQFF.

A word on this clone: Other DNA sequences from this sample encode an identical CDR3 as well. V gene TRBV5-1 combines with J gene TRBJ2-5; D remains unclear. This CDR3 is 11 amino acids long. The germline V gene has CDR1 SGHRS and CDR2 YFSETQ. Trimming left V 5 bases short and J 2 bases short, with 4 bases between. CDR3 amino acids: CASSFQETQYF. CDR3 nucleotide sequence: TGCGCCAGCAGTTTTCAAGAGACCCAGTACTTC. Using reference TRBV5-1 and TRBJ2-5 for the parts outside the CDR3, the full variable domain is KAGVTQTPRYLIKTRGQQVTLSCSPISGHRSVSWYQQTPGQGLQFLFEYFSETQRNKGNFPGRFSGRQFSNSRSEMNVSTLELGDSALYLCASSFQETQYFGPGTRLLVL.